The 17 T cell receptor beta chains presented below share a single source sample, sequenced in a study of blood T cell repertoires in COVID-19. Method: immunoSEQ multiplex PCR; TCRdb's copy keeps in-frame clones and lacks some. Of 65,000 to 70,000 clones listed, around three quarters are singletons. The sequencing sample was made of peripheral blood. The receptor source for this set is a human donor in a cohort sampled during active COVID-19.

The rearrangement links TRBV10-3 to TRBJ2-7; TRBD1 might be the D (5 bases). The CDR3 sequence is 13 residues long. Germline-derived CDR1 and CDR2 are ENHRY and SYGVKD. The ends were cut back, 2 bases at V and 3 bases at J, with 8 bases in the middle. The CDR3 DNA is TGTGCCATCAGTGAGGGGCAGGGCTACGAGCAGTACTTC. Translation gives CAISEGQGYEQYF.

The J gene is TRBJ1-6, the V gene TRBV5-4, with 8 bases matching TRBD1. CDR1 and CDR2 (germline): SGHNT, YYREEE (reference sequence). With 4 bases clipped from V and 7 bases from J, the junction kept 7 bases outside the gene matches. The CDR3 sequence is 15 residues long. CDR3 bases: TGTGCCAGCAGCCTAGGACAGGGTGGGAATTCACCCCTCCACTTT. Amino acid sequence: CASSLGQGGNSPLHF.

The genes are TRBV5-1 and TRBJ2-7; D perhaps matches TRBD1 (5 bases). The CDR3 runs 17 residues. Deletions cut 6 bases from V and 5 bases from J, with 27 bases between. Germline V gene data show CDR1 as SGHRS and CDR2 as YFSETQ. CDR3 sequence: CASTKTGAEPSLHEQYF. The CDR3 nucleotides read TGCGCCAGCACCAAAACTGGGGCGGAACCATCTCTCCACGAGCAGTACTTC. The full variable domain, with the rest looked up from reference TRBV5-1 and TRBJ2-7, is KAGVTQTPRYLIKTRGQQVTLSCSPISGHRSVSWYQQTPGQGLQFLFEYFSETQRNKGNFPGRFSGRQFSNSRSEMNVSTLELGDSALYLCASTKTGAEPSLHEQYFGPGTRLTVT.

The chain combines TRBV7-2 with TRBJ2-3, with D maybe TRBD2 (5 bases). Looked up from germline, CDR1 is SGHTA and CDR2 is FQGNSA. Deletions cut 5 bases from V and 4 bases from J, with 16 bases between. The CDR3 runs 15 residues. The CDR3 loop reads CASSAEVVLPDTQYF. The CDR3 DNA follows: TGTGCCAGCAGCGCGGAGGTCGTCTTACCAGATACGCAGTATTTT.

The rearrangement uses TRBV2 and TRBJ2-3, with 13 bases that match TRBD2. Trimming at V came to 5 bases and at J to 5 bases, leaving 4 bases not matched to a gene. The CDR3 consists of 15 residues. Germline CDR1 and CDR2: SNHLY and FYNNEI. The DNA for the CDR3 is TGTGCCAGCAGTTGGACTAGCGGGAGTGGAGATACGCAGTATTTT. Translation gives CASSWTSGSGDTQYF.

The chain is built from TRBV28 and TRBJ2-1, with 9 bases aligning to TRBD2. Germline CDR1 is MDHEN and CDR2 is SYDVKM. CDR3 length: 14 amino acids. V trimming: 6 bases; J trimming: 9 bases; junction bases outside the gene matches: 9. The CDR3 protein is CASSPSGKGLEQFF. Here the CDR3 DNA reads TGTGCCAGCAGCCCTAGCGGGAAGGGCCTTGAGCAGTTCTTC.

The V and J genes are TRBV7-2 and TRBJ2-5; a possible D gene is TRBD1 (8 bases). The CDR3 is made up of 15 amino acids. CDR1 and CDR2 (germline): SGHTA, FQGNSA. Trimming shortened V by 3 bases and J by 4 bases, and 15 bases separated the two germline ends. CDR3 residues: CASSLRTGRGETQYF. CDR3 DNA: TGTGCCAGCAGCTTGCGGACAGGGAGGGGAGAGACCCAGTACTTC.

The rearrangement uses TRBV6-4 and TRBJ2-1; the match to TRBD2 covers 10 bases. This CDR3 is built from 15 residues. Germline V CDR1 and CDR2: MRHNA, SNTAGT. V trimming: 4 bases; J trimming: 8 bases; junction bases outside the gene matches: 8. CDR3 residues: CASSVSGGAWDEQFF. In nucleotides, the CDR3 is TGTGCCAGCAGTGTGAGCGGGGGGGCCTGGGATGAGCAGTTCTTC.

The chain combines TRBV28 with TRBJ1-4; D possibly corresponds to TRBD1 (5 bases). The V gene lost 5 bases and the J gene lost 0 bases, with 10 bases spanning the gap. Germline assignment: CDR1 MDHEN and CDR2 SYDVKM. The CDR3 extends over 15 amino acids. This CDR3 reads CASSGHTATNEKLFF. Written as DNA, the CDR3 is TGTGCCAGCAGTGGACACACAGCAACTAATGAAAAACTGTTTTTT.

The genes are TRBV30 and TRBJ2-6; 9 bases align to TRBD1. This CDR3 comprises 17 residues. Germline-derived CDR1 and CDR2 are GTSNPN and SVGIG (reference sequence). With V trimmed by 5 bases and J by 2 bases, 10 bases remained unmatched. The CDR3, as DNA: TGTGCCTGGCAGGACAGGGGATGGCGGGCTGGGGCCAACGTCCTGACTTTC. Its protein is CAWQDRGWRAGANVLTF.

This clone was observed a single time. The rearrangement joins TRBV9 to TRBJ2-5, with 9 bases fitting TRBD2. J was trimmed by 1 base and V by 1 base; bases with no gene match: 5. Looked up from germline, CDR1 is SGDLS and CDR2 is YYNGEE. There are 16 residues in the CDR3. Here the CDR3 DNA reads TGTGCCAGCAGCGTATTCTCTAGCGGGACCCAAGAGACCCAGTACTTC. It codes for CASSVFSSGTQETQYF.

CDR3 sequence (DNA): TGTGCCACCAGTGATTTCACCGGCCAAGCGGGAGCCGCAGATACGCAGTATTTT. Its protein is CATSDFTGQAGAADTQYF. The chain couples TRBV24-1 to TRBJ2-3, with 8 bases identical to TRBD2. The CDR3 is made up of 18 amino acids. Germline CDR1 is KGHDR and CDR2 is SFDVKD. The ends lost 1 base at V and 4 bases at J; junction bases unmatched: 12.

The chain recombines TRBV5-8 with TRBJ2-5; possibly TRBD2 for D (5 bases). The CDR3 consists of 10 residues. With 7 bases removed from V and 4 bases from J, the gap between germline ends came to 5 bases. Germline V lookup: CDR1 SGHTS, CDR2 YDEGEE. CDR3 DNA: TGTGCCAGCGGACTAGAGACCCAGTACTTC. Translating gives CASGLETQYF.

This clone has a single count. The chain carries TRBV27 and TRBJ2-7, with TRBD2 matching over 7 bases. The CDR3 covers 15 residues. The V gene's germline CDR1 is MNHEY and CDR2 SMNVEV (reference sequence). The V and J ends lost 6 bases and 4 bases, in that order; junction bases with no gene match: 12. DNA for the CDR3: TGTGCCAGCAGCCCGAGGGCGGGAGCCCAGTACGAGCAGTACTTC. Translated, it gives CASSPRAGAQYEQYF.

The J gene is TRBJ2-1, the V gene TRBV5-1, with 8 bases that match TRBD2. With 0 bases clipped from V and 2 bases from J, the junction kept 1 base outside the gene matches. The CDR3 totals 15 residues. Germline V CDR1 and CDR2: SGHRS, YFSETQ. The CDR3 region is CASSLAGGAYNEQFF. CDR3 DNA: TGCGCCAGCAGCTTGGCCGGGGGGGCCTACAATGAGCAGTTCTTC.

This rearrangement joins TRBV18 to TRBJ2-7; TRBD1 agrees at 10 bases. CDR1 and CDR2 (germline): KGHSH, LQKENI. CDR3 length: 14 residues. V trimming: 3 bases; J trimming: 5 bases; junction bases outside the gene matches: 4. CDR3 nucleotides: TGTGCCAGCTCACCCTCCGGGACAGGGGACGAGCAGTACTTC. Translation gives CASSPSGTGDEQYF.

The chain employs TRBV6-1 and TRBJ1-4, with D hard to call. Germline loops: CDR1 MNHNS, CDR2 SASEGT. The CDR3 is made up of 12 amino acids. The V gene lost 1 base and the J gene lost 8 bases, with 5 bases spanning the gap. The CDR3 bases are TGTGCCAGCAGTGAAGGCGGAGAAAAACTGTTTTTT. Amino acids: CASSEGGEKLFF.